This T cell receptor (beta chain) derives from a study of T cell repertoires and Cas9 in healthy adults (dated by TCRdb to the late 2010s). About the investigation overall: Within the CD4 and CD8 compartments, SpCas9-reactive T cells were assessed for multi-effector potency, cytotoxicity and lineage determination. This study looked at whether people already carry T cell immunity to the Streptococcus pyogenes Cas9 nuclease (SpCas9), the enzyme used in CRISPR gene editing. Broad study findings and their caveats: SpCas9-reactive regulatory T cells were reported to mitigate proliferation and function of SpCas9-reactive effector T cells in vitro.

Comments on this clone: This clone's antigen is unknown. Base qualities are not recorded, but no much larger clone differs from it by a single base.

Libraries were constructed by the immunoSEQ multiplex PCR assay. Imported from immuneACCESS, the table was reduced by TCRdb to in-frame sequences with V and J called. These copies leave out some clones; in studies compared against another copy, an unresolved V gene accounts for under half, and the cause of the remainder is not known. This sample is represented by tens of thousands of clones; around 93% of them were singletons. About 0.84% of the sample is held by the ten biggest clonotypes. Donors were healthy humans. In the germline V gene (reference sequence), CDR1 corresponds to SGHKS and CDR2 to YYEKEE. Taken from cysteine to phenylalanine, the CDR3 has 14 residues. Of all the DNA, just the CDR3 is kept, 42 bases in frame from base 1. Trimming takes 3 bases from V and 3 bases from J, and the germline ends sit 13 bases apart.

Recombination connected TRBV5-5 to TRBJ2-7, with the D gene call left open. This sequence was found in a human donor in good health. The sample comprised CD4+ effector T cells (CD127+, CD25-, CD137-, CD154-) from PBMCs; culture status not recorded. The CDR3: CASSSGLGLYEQYF. The DNA is TGTGCCAGCAGCTCTGGTCTGGGTCTCTACGAGCAGTACTTC.